One and the same sample provided the 16 T cell receptor beta chains below, sequenced in a study of T cell clonality in common variable immunodeficiency. Some clones are missing from TCRdb's copy, which holds only in-frame ones; the method was immunoSEQ multiplex PCR. The record shows some 54,000 clones for this sample, with no singletons present. Sequenced: peripheral blood mononuclear cells. These receptor sequences come from a person aged 18-70 years in good health.

With respect to this clone: The read gets to within 3 residues of the CDR3 end, and the germline J gene fills in the rest. The V gene is TRBV19, the J gene TRBJ1-5, with TRBD1 as a possible D gene (6 bases). Trimming took 5 bases from V and 8 from J, leaving 19 bases between them. The CDR3 totals 15 residues. Germline V CDR1 and CDR2: LNHDA, SQIVND (reference sequence). The DNA read from the CDR3 is TGTGCCAGTAGTTCCCATCACAGGGTTTCTAAGCCC. Translated: CASSSHHRVSKP. The entire CDR3 is CASSSHHRVSKPQHF. Drawing the rest from reference TRBV19 and TRBJ1-5, the complete variable domain is DGGITQSPKYLFRKEGQNVTLSCEQNLNHDAMYWYRQDPGQGLRLIYYSQIVNDFQKGDIAEGYSVSREKKESFPLTVTSAQKNPTAFYLCASSSHHRVSKPQHFGDGTRLSIL.

This clone was seen more than once but under ten times. The read ends 3 residues before the CDR3 terminus; that terminus is restored from the germline J gene. J is TRBJ1-2 and V is TRBV7-8; 9 bases line up with TRBD1. The CDR3 contains 14 residues. Germline V gene lookup returns CDR1 SGHVS and CDR2 FQNEAQ. The CDR3 is CASTLSGQGRGYTF. The CDR3 DNA, read in part, is TGTGCCAGCACCCTTAGTGGACAGGGGAGAGGC.

This clone has at least ten counts. The sequence runs out 3 residues before the end of the CDR3; the remainder is reconstructed from the germline J gene. The genes are TRBV7-6 and TRBJ1-2, with TRBD1 identical over 9 bases. CDR1 and CDR2 (germline): SGHVS, FNYEAQ. Trimming removed 4 bases from V and 4 bases from J; junction bases left unmatched: 1. There are 13 residues in the CDR3. The DNA read from the CDR3 is TGTGCCAGCAGCTCGACAGGGGGCTATGGC. This encodes CASSSTGGYG. The full-length CDR3 reads as CASSSTGGYGYTF.

The table lists this clone with many counts. The CDR3 here is CASSLGTTSSYEQYF. The part of the CDR3 DNA that was read is TGCGCCAGCAGCTTGGGGACTACCAGCTCCTACGAG. The gene calls are TRBV5-1 and TRBJ2-7; maybe TRBD2 (6 bases). The read halts 3 residues ahead of the CDR3 end, with the missing end drawn from the germline J gene. V lost 0 bases and J 0 bases, leaving 10 bases between the germline ends. The CDR3 consists of 15 residues. Germline CDR1 is SGHRS and CDR2 is YFSETQ.

This clone was seen ten or more times. The read gets to within 3 residues of the CDR3 end, and the germline J gene fills in the rest. The V gene is TRBV4-1, the J gene TRBJ2-4; no definite D call. Trimming pared 4 bases from V and 0 bases from J, leaving 10 bases between. This CDR3 is built from 15 residues. Per the germline V gene, CDR1 is MGHRA and CDR2 is YSYEKL. Partial CDR3 DNA: TGCGCCAGCAGCCCAGACCCCTTAGCCAAAAACATT. This codes for CASSPDPLAKNI. The whole CDR3 protein is CASSPDPLAKNIQYF.

This clone has at least ten counts. Sequencing ends 3 residues short of the CDR3 end; the germline J gene provides the rest. The chain has TRBV19 and TRBJ1-1, with no clear D. Looked up from germline, CDR1 is LNHDA and CDR2 is SQIVND (reference sequence). The CDR3 consists of 14 residues. Trimming took off 5 bases at V and 4 bases at J, with 14 bases between the two ends. Incomplete CDR3 DNA: TGTGCCAGTAGTGGTCAGCCGGGGAGCACTGAA. It translates to CASSGQPGSTE. The full CDR3 sequence reads CASSGQPGSTEAFF.

This clone was seen repeatedly, ten times or more. The read ends 3 residues early relative to the CDR3; the germline J gene fills the gap. This rearrangement joins TRBV6-1 to TRBJ2-7, with D perhaps matching TRBD1 (5 bases). The CDR3 is 14 amino acids. From germline, CDR1 is MNHNS and CDR2 SASEGT. The V gene lost 3 bases and the J gene lost 3 bases, with 12 bases spanning the gap. Incomplete CDR3 DNA: TGTGCCAGCAGTGATCAGGGCCAGGGCTACGAG. It codes for CASSDQGQGYE. The whole CDR3 reads CASSDQGQGYEQYF.

This clone showed up many times. Incomplete CDR3 DNA: TGTGCCAGCCAGCGGGGAGGCTACAATGAG. Protein product: CASQRGGYNE. The whole CDR3 sequence reads CASQRGGYNEQFF. V is TRBV6-2 or TRBV6-3 and J is TRBJ2-1; TRBD2 agrees at 7 bases. With the read ending 3 residues before the CDR3 end, the germline J gene is used to fill in that end. CDR3 length: 13 residues. CDR1 and CDR2 from the germline V gene are MNHEY and SVGEGT. The V and J ends lost 8 bases and 3 bases, in that order; junction bases with no gene match: 4.

The covered CDR3 bases are TGTGCCAGCGGAGGGCGTCCAGATACG. Translation: CASGGRPDT. From start to end, the CDR3 is CASGGRPDTQYF. The J gene is TRBJ2-3, the V gene TRBV7-9, with TRBD2 as a possible D gene (6 bases). The read halts 3 residues ahead of the CDR3 end, with the missing end drawn from the germline J gene. This CDR3 has 12 residues. Germline CDR1 is SEHNR and CDR2 is FQNEAQ (reference sequence). Trimming removed 8 bases from V and 4 bases from J, with 10 bases in between.

The sample holds many counts of this clone. The read is 3 residues too short to cover the CDR3 end, so that end is filled in from the germline J gene. This chain links TRBV6-2 or TRBV6-3 with TRBJ2-5; unclear D gene. The CDR3 has 14 amino acids. V lost 2 bases to trimming and J lost 5 bases, with 12 bases between them. The germline CDR1 and CDR2 sequences are MNHEY and SVGEGT. Partial CDR3 DNA: TGTGCCAGCAGTTACGGGCCGTGGTCGGAGACC. It translates to CASSYGPWSET. The full CDR3 protein is CASSYGPWSETQYF.

The table lists this clone with many counts. The read comes to an end 3 residues before the CDR3 does, leaving the germline J gene to fill in the end. The V and J genes are TRBV29-1 and TRBJ2-7, with D maybe TRBD2 (6 bases). Trimming pared 4 bases from V and 1 base from J, leaving 8 bases between. The CDR3 spans 12 residues. Germline V gene data show CDR1 as SQVTM and CDR2 as ANQGSEA. The covered CDR3 bases are TGCAGCGTTGGGGGACTTTCCTACGAG. Translating gives CSVGGLSYE. In full, the CDR3 reads CSVGGLSYEQYF.

This clone was counted ten times or more. The sequence runs out 3 residues before the end of the CDR3; the remainder is reconstructed from the germline J gene. V is TRBV19 and J is TRBJ2-3; no definite D call. Trimming stripped 3 bases from V and 2 bases from J, with 9 bases between. CDR3 length equals 14 residues. Germline assignment: CDR1 LNHDA and CDR2 SQIVND (reference sequence). The CDR3 loop is CASSISAATDTQYF. CDR3 DNA, as far as it was read: TGTGCCAGTAGTATTTCGGCGGCCACAGATACG.

This clone was seen more than once but under ten times. The read terminates 3 residues ahead of where the CDR3 ends, so the germline J gene completes it. The chain links TRBV2 to TRBJ1-6, with D possibly being TRBD1 (5 bases). The germline V gene has CDR1 SNHLY and CDR2 FYNNEI. The V end was cut by 7 bases, the J end by 3 bases, with 16 bases between. The CDR3 spans 16 residues. CDR3 region: CASTQEGRYYNSPLHF. Partial CDR3 DNA: TGTGCCAGCACCCAAGAGGGGAGGTACTATAATTCACCC. Full variable domain (rest looked up from reference TRBV2 and TRBJ1-6): EPEVTQTPSHQVTQMGQEVILRCVPISNHLYFYWYRQILGQKVEFLVSFYNNEISEKSEIFDDQFSVERPDGSNFTLKIRSTKLEDSAMYFCASTQEGRYYNSPLHFGNGTRLTVT.

This clone was seen repeatedly, ten times or more. The read ends 3 residues before the CDR3 terminus; that terminus is restored from the germline J gene. This sequence joins TRBV18 and TRBJ1-6; D is perhaps TRBD1 (5 bases). The CDR3 runs 16 residues. Germline V CDR1 and CDR2: KGHSH, LQKENI. Trimming took off 6 bases at V and 7 bases at J, with 19 bases between the two ends. CDR3 region: CASSLGRFGTNSPLHF. The CDR3 bases that were read are TGTGCCAGCTCGCTGGGGCGATTCGGAACCAATTCACCC.

In this sample, this clone turned up many times. Read data end 3 residues before the CDR3 end; the end is taken from the germline J gene. The chain has TRBV20-1 and TRBJ2-7, with 12 positions matching TRBD2. The CDR3 is 14 residues long. Germline V CDR1 and CDR2: DFQATT, SNEGSKA (reference sequence). The junction had 7 bases not matched to a gene; V was cut back by 6 bases and J by 4 bases. CDR3 residues: CSAFRLAGAYEQYF. The DNA read from the CDR3 is TGCAGTGCCTTCCGACTAGCGGGAGCATACGAG.

This clone was observed at least ten times. The read terminates 3 residues ahead of where the CDR3 ends, so the germline J gene completes it. The V gene is TRBV7-8, the J gene TRBJ2-1; 13 nucleotides agree with TRBD2. After removal of 5 bases from V and 0 bases from J, the junction contained 7 bases not matched to a gene. The CDR3 loop spans 18 amino acids. Germline V gene lookup returns CDR1 SGHVS and CDR2 FQNEAQ. CDR3 loop: CASSLLAGGQYSYNEQFF. The sequenced part of the CDR3 DNA is TGTGCCAGCAGCCTACTAGCGGGGGGGCAGTACTCCTACAATGAG.